The T cell receptor (beta chain) under discussion was sequenced for a study of blood T cell repertoires in COVID-19. Authors' analysis steps: Amplification of reference gene primers provided the estimated nucleated cell counts. Some clones are missing from TCRdb's copy, which holds only in-frame ones; the method was immunoSEQ multiplex PCR. That table is the source of V, J and clone size, and D and trimming were worked out from the DNA. Seen here are around 220,000 clones, about 90% observed once, and the top ten hold under 2.5%. A single count supports this clone. CDR1 and CDR2 (germline): LGHDT, YNNKEL (reference sequence). Trimming stripped 8 bases from V and 5 bases from J, with 9 bases between. The CDR3 length is 11 residues.

The V and J genes are TRBV3-1 (or the pseudogene TRBV3-2) and TRBJ1-2, with D possibly TRBD1 on 5 matching bases. This clonotype was obtained from a man aged 40-55 years with active or convalescent COVID-19. Material: peripheral blood. CDR3 region: CASQGIYGYTF. In DNA, the CDR3 is TGTGCCAGCCAGGGAATATATGGCTACACCTTC.